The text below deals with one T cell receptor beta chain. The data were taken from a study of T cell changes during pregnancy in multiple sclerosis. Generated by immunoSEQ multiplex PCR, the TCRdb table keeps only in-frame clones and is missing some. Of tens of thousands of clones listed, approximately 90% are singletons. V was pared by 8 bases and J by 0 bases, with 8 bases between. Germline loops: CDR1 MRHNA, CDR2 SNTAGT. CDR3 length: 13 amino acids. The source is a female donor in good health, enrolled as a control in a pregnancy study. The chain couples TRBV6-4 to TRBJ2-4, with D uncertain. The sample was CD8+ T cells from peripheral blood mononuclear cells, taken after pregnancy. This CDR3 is CASGAAAKNIQYF. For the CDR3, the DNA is TGTGCCAGCGGAGCCGCAGCCAAAAACATTCAGTACTTC.